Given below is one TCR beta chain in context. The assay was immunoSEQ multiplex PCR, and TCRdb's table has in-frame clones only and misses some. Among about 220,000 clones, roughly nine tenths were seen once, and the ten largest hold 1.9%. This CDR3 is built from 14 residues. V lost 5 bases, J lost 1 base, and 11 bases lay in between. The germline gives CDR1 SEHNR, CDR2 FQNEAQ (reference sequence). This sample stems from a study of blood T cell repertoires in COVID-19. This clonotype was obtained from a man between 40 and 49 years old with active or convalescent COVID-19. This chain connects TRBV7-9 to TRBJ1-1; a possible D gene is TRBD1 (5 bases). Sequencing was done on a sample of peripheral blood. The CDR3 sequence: CASSLADKNTEAFF. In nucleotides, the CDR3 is TGTGCCAGCAGCCTGGCGGACAAGAACACTGAAGCTTTCTTT.